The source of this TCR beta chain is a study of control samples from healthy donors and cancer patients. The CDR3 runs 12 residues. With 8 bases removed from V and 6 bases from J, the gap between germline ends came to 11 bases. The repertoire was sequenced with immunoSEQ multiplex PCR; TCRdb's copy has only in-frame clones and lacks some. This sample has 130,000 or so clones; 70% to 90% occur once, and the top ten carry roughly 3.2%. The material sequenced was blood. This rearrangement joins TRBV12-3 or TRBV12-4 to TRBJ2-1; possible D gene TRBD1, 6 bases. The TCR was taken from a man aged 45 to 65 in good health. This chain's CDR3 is CASGNRVNEQFF. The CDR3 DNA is TGTGCCAGCGGAAACAGGGTCAATGAGCAGTTCTTC.